The text below deals with one T cell receptor (beta chain). TCRdb's table, derived via immunoSEQ multiplex PCR, lists solely in-frame clones and lacks some. The table has about 31,000 clones, 90% seen once. The CDR3 is made up of 13 amino acids. Looked up from germline, CDR1 is WSHSY and CDR2 is SAAADI. The J segment lost 5 bases and the V segment lost 7 bases, leaving 6 bases of the junction unmatched. These data come from a study of T cell changes during pregnancy in multiple sclerosis. The chain recombines TRBV10-2 with TRBJ1-2; 8 nucleotides agree with TRBD1. The sample here was CD8+ T cells from peripheral blood mononuclear cells, taken in the second trimester of pregnancy. The source of this sequence is a female donor with multiple sclerosis, enrolled in a pregnancy study. CDR3 region: CASTDRGKYGYTF. The CDR3 DNA follows: TGCGCCAGCACTGACAGGGGCAAGTATGGCTACACCTTC.